At least ten counts were recorded for the clone carrying this T cell receptor (beta chain). Its antigen is undetermined. The data derive from a study of early T cells in non-severe SARS-CoV-2 infection. Study-level results: Missing private and CD4 specificities, VDJdb matching favored anti-spike CD8 responses.

Unique molecular identifiers tagged individual cDNA molecules. TCRdb re-called the 5' RACE reads with MiXCR, one entry per CDR3 protein. Altogether tens of thousands of distinct CDR3 sequences are present, about 9.7% being singletons, with the ten largest covering around 4%. Germline CDR1 and CDR2: LNHDA and SQIVND (reference sequence). V lost 9 bases and J 0 bases, leaving 6 bases between the germline ends. The CDR3 covers 13 residues. The clonotype was recovered from an adult who was a healthcare worker with PCR-confirmed SARS-CoV-2 infection or an uninfected control (not recorded which). Sequenced material: whole blood. This sequence joins TRBV19 and TRBJ2-6; D gene unclear. The CDR3 protein is CASSPSGANVLTF. CDR3 coding DNA: TGTGCCAGCAGCCCCTCTGGGGCCAACGTCCTGACTTTC.